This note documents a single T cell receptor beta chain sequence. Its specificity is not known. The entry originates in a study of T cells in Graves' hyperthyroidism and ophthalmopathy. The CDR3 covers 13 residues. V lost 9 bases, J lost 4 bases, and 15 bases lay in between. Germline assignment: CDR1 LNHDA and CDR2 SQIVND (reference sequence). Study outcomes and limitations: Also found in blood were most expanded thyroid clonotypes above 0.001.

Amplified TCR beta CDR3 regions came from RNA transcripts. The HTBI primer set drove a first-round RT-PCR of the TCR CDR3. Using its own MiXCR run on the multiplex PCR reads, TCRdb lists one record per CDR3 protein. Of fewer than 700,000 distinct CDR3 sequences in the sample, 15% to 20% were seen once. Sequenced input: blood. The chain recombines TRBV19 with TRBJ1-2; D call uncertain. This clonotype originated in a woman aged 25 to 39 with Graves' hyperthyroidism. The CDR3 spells CASAGGRAYGYTF. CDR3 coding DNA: TGTGCCAGCGCCGGCGGTAGGGCCTATGGCTACACCTTC.